One sample yielded the 21 T cell receptor beta chains listed below, sequenced in a study of blood T cell repertoires in COVID-19. The table came from immunoSEQ multiplex PCR; TCRdb's copy has only in-frame clones and leaves some out. Of about 330,000 clones in the sample, 85% were seen once. Sequenced material: peripheral blood. The receptors derive from a human donor in a cohort sampled during active COVID-19.

The genes are TRBV1 and TRBJ1-5; TRBD1 is the table's D call and was not checked against the DNA. TRBV1 is reported as a pseudogene. This CDR3 comprises 18 residues. The CDR3 region is CTSSSQSDSLYSNQPQHF. CDR3 DNA: TGCACCAGCAGCTCTCAATCGGACAGCTTGTATAGCAATCAGCCCCAGCATTTT.

This clone showed up just a few times. The chain couples TRBV7-8 to TRBJ1-5; 10 nucleotides agree with TRBD1. The CDR3 is 21 amino acids. Germline V gives CDR1 SGHVS, CDR2 FQNEAQ. The V gene end was trimmed by 2 bases and the J gene end by 2 bases; junction bases not matched to a gene: 18. CDR3 in DNA: TGTGCCAGCAGCTTACCTTTGGACAGGGGGAACGAAGGTGGGGGCAATCAGCCCCAGCATTTT. Translated: CASSLPLDRGNEGGGNQPQHF.

V and J are TRBV30 and TRBJ1-1; 7 nucleotides align to TRBD1. Trimming cost V 5 bases and J 1 base; bases outside gene matches: 4. This CDR3 contains 13 residues. Germline V CDR1 and CDR2: GTSNPN, SVGIG (reference sequence). CDR3 coding DNA: TGTGCCTGGTCGGGACAGCCGAACACTGAAGCTTTCTTT. This translates into CAWSGQPNTEAFF.

The rearrangement joins TRBV10-3 to TRBJ2-6, with a possible D match to TRBD2 (5 bases). This CDR3 is built from 17 residues. CDR1 and CDR2 (germline): ENHRY, SYGVKD. The V gene lost 4 bases and the J gene lost 1 base, with 14 bases spanning the gap. CDR3 sequence: CAISVTGRTSGANVLTF. The CDR3 DNA reads as TGTGCCATCAGTGTTACCGGCAGGACTTCTGGGGCCAACGTCCTGACTTTC.

The V call is TRBV9, the J call TRBJ1-1, with unresolved D. V was pared by 2 bases and J by 1 base, with 6 bases between. This CDR3 contains 13 residues. CDR1 is SGDLS, CDR2 YYNGEE, per germline. The CDR3 DNA reads as TGTGCCAGCAGCGTTCGGGGGAACACTGAAGCTTTCTTT. Protein product: CASSVRGNTEAFF.

This sequence joins TRBV29-1 and TRBJ2-3; 7 nucleotides line up with TRBD2. The CDR3 has 15 residues. With 6 bases clipped from V and 1 base from J, the junction kept 10 bases outside the gene matches. CDR1 is SQVTM, CDR2 ANQGSEA, per germline. The CDR3 coding sequence is TGCAGCGTCAAGCGGGGCGGATTTGGCACAGATACGCAGTATTTT. It specifies CSVKRGGFGTDTQYF.

This clone was seen only a few times. This chain connects TRBV6-5 to TRBJ1-2, with a possible D match to TRBD1 (5 bases). CDR3 size: 13 residues. V shed 2 bases and J shed 6 bases, with 10 bases lying between them. The germline V gene encodes CDR1 MNHEY and CDR2 SVGAGI. The CDR3 sequence is CASSYTPRDGYTF. DNA of the CDR3: TGTGCCAGCAGTTACACCCCCAGGGATGGCTACACCTTC.

The rearrangement joins TRBV5-4 to TRBJ2-2, with 8 bases lining up with TRBD2. There are 16 residues in the CDR3. Germline V gene lookup returns CDR1 SGHNT and CDR2 YYREEE (reference sequence). Trimming removed 4 bases from V and 0 bases from J; junction bases left unmatched: 5. The CDR3 DNA reads TGTGCCAGCAGCGATTTAGCGGGATCGAACACCGGGGAGCTGTTTTTT. Encoded protein: CASSDLAGSNTGELFF.

This rearrangement joins TRBV6-1 to TRBJ2-1, with a tentative D call TRBD2 (5 bases). The CDR3 runs to 13 residues. Germline V gene sequence: CDR1 MNHNS, CDR2 SASEGT. V was pared by 2 bases and J by 9 bases, with 11 bases between. CDR3 DNA sequence: TGTGCCAGCAGTGAATTGGGAGTGAGTGAGCAGTTCTTC. This translates into CASSELGVSEQFF.

The chain couples TRBV9 to TRBJ2-7, with TRBD1 matching 7 bases. The CDR3 is 14 residues long. J gave up 4 bases and V 0 bases, and 4 bases lay outside the gene matches. CDR1 is SGDLS, CDR2 YYNGEE, per germline. The CDR3 reads CASSVGQGVYEQYF. The CDR3 DNA reads TGTGCCAGCAGCGTAGGGCAGGGGGTGTACGAGCAGTACTTC.

The chain recombines TRBV5-1 with TRBJ2-2; the D is unclear. Germline values: CDR1 SGHRS, CDR2 YFSETQ. The CDR3 loop spans 15 amino acids. V was shortened by 1 base and J by 5 bases, with 12 bases between the two germline ends. CDR3 in amino acids: CASSLRGVSTGELFF. The CDR3 region has the DNA TGCGCCAGCAGCTTGAGAGGTGTTAGTACCGGGGAGCTGTTTTTT.

This clone has a handful of counts. The V gene is TRBV2, the J gene TRBJ1-1; D gene uncertain. The CDR3 is 14 residues long. CDR1 and CDR2 (germline): SNHLY, FYNNEI. The ends were cut back, 4 bases at V and 0 bases at J, with 9 bases in the middle. The CDR3 sequence: CASSGAGVNTEAFF. The DNA for the CDR3 is TGTGCCAGCAGTGGTGCGGGAGTGAACACTGAAGCTTTCTTT.

This chain uses TRBV18 with TRBJ1-1, with D unresolved. V was pared by 6 bases and J by 1 base, with 9 bases between. Germline CDR1 KGHSH, CDR2 LQKENI. The CDR3 extends over 13 amino acids. In DNA, the CDR3 is TGTGCCAGCTCCCCCCGACAGAACACTGAAGCTTTCTTT. It is translated as CASSPRQNTEAFF. Complete variable domain (other parts from reference TRBV18 and TRBJ1-1): NAGVMQNPRHLVRRRGQEARLRCSPMKGHSHVYWYRQLPEEGLKFMVYLQKENIIDESGMPKERFSAEFPKEGPSILRIQQVVRGDSAAYFCASSPRQNTEAFFGQGTRLTVV.

V usage is TRBV20-1 and J usage is TRBJ1-2; TRBD1 might be the D (5 bases). The length of the CDR3 is 11 residues. Trimming cost V 3 bases and J 8 bases, with 10 bases left between them. Germline CDR1 DFQATT, CDR2 SNEGSKA (reference sequence). The CDR3 protein is CSASRVEGYTF. In DNA, the CDR3 is TGCAGTGCTAGCAGGGTGGAAGGCTACACCTTC.

The CDR3 coding sequence is TGCGCCAGCAGCTTGCGGGGGGTTAGCACAGATACGCAGTATTTT. Translation: CASSLRGVSTDTQYF. The rearrangement joins TRBV5-1 to TRBJ2-3; 7 positions match TRBD2. The junction had 2 bases not matched to a gene; V was cut back by 1 base and J by 0 bases. This CDR3 spans 15 amino acids. Per the germline V gene, CDR1 is SGHRS and CDR2 is YFSETQ.

This chain connects TRBV9 to TRBJ1-1; D is undetermined. The length of the CDR3 is 17 residues. CDR1 and CDR2 (germline): SGDLS, YYNGEE. The V and J ends lost 0 bases and 0 bases respectively, with 15 bases between them. In DNA, the CDR3 is TGTGCCAGCAGCGTAGGGTGGGCAGGAGGAATGAACACTGAAGCTTTCTTT. This gives the protein CASSVGWAGGMNTEAFF.

The rearrangement joins TRBV2 to TRBJ2-7; D gene unclear. Germline V gene sequence: CDR1 SNHLY, CDR2 FYNNEI. V lost 3 bases and J 4 bases, leaving 13 bases between the germline ends. The CDR3 runs 14 residues. The DNA for the CDR3 is TGTGCCAGCAGTGATTTCGGCGGATCATACGAGCAGTACTTC. Translation gives CASSDFGGSYEQYF.

This rearrangement joins TRBV9 to TRBJ1-1, with D tentatively TRBD1 (5 bases). CDR1 is SGDLS, CDR2 YYNGEE, per germline. CDR3 length: 16 residues. V lost 3 bases, J lost 4 bases, and 19 bases lay in between. CDR3 protein: CASSGDPNREPTEAFF. In nucleotides, the CDR3 is TGTGCCAGCAGCGGGGACCCGAATCGGGAGCCCACTGAAGCTTTCTTT.

V is TRBV7-8 and J is TRBJ2-3; tentative D call: TRBD1 (6 bases). Germline lookup yields CDR1 SGHVS and CDR2 FQNEAQ. Trimming stripped 5 bases from V and 3 bases from J, with 15 bases between. The CDR3 length is 15 residues. The CDR3 protein is CASSRAGTKTDTQYF. The CDR3 DNA is TGTGCCAGCAGCAGAGCCGGGACAAAAACAGATACGCAGTATTTT.

This chain joins TRBV4-2 and TRBJ2-5, with TRBD2 identical over 11 bases. The CDR3 extends over 15 amino acids. J gave up 1 base and V 3 bases, and 1 base lay outside the gene matches. Germline loops: CDR1 LGHNA, CDR2 YNFKEQ. The CDR3 nucleotides are TGTGCCAGCAGCCATAGCGGGGGGGCCCAAGAGACCCAGTACTTC. Its protein product is CASSHSGGAQETQYF.

The CDR3 spells CASSELGGDYEQYF. The CDR3 DNA is TGCGCCAGCAGTGAGTTAGGGGGAGACTACGAGCAGTACTTC. V is TRBV10-1 and J is TRBJ2-7; a weak D match, TRBD1 (6 bases). Germline values: CDR1 WNHNN, CDR2 SYGVQD (reference sequence). This CDR3 region has 14 residues. Deletions cut 1 base from V and 3 bases from J, with 10 bases between.